The 18 T cell receptor beta chains below all came from one sample that was sequenced in a study of OX40 agonist ivuxolimab in advanced cancers. Method: immunoSEQ multiplex PCR; TCRdb's copy keeps in-frame clones and lacks some. The sample carries more than 60,000 clones, roughly 80% recorded once. The sample was CD4+ or CD8+ T cells sorted from blood, taken in a trial of the OX40 agonist ivuxolimab. These receptors came from an adult with an advanced solid tumor such as melanoma, head and neck, liver or kidney cancer.

For this clone: The junction departs from the called germline gene at one end, perhaps through a read error. The chain employs TRBV6-5 and TRBJ2-3, with D perhaps matching TRBD1 (6 bases). The CDR3 has 15 amino acids. CDR1 and CDR2 (germline): MNHEY, SVGAGI. The CDR3 loop reads CASRGPFWDTNTQYF. CDR3 sequence (DNA): TGTGCCAGCAGGGGGCCTTTCTGGGACACAAATACGCAGTATTTT.

Relative to its sample, this clone is medium-sized (0.01 to 0.1%). The V call is TRBV18, the J call TRBJ2-7; no definite D call. Germline CDR1 reads KGHSH; CDR2 reads LQKENI. This CDR3 spans 15 amino acids. V lost 3 bases and J lost 0, with 12 bases in between. The chain's CDR3 is CASSPLSETSYEQYF. DNA for the CDR3: TGTGCCAGCTCACCTCTTTCAGAGACCTCCTACGAGCAGTACTTC.

Here the CDR3 DNA reads TGTGCCAGCAGTGTCCCCCAGGGGACGCCCCCCTATGGCTACACCTTC. It encodes CASSVPQGTPPYGYTF. V usage is TRBV2 and J usage is TRBJ1-2; D perhaps matches TRBD1 (6 bases). CDR3 length equals 16 residues. CDR1 is SNHLY, CDR2 FYNNEI, per germline. Trimming left V 4 bases short and J 4 bases short, with 19 bases between.

The J gene is TRBJ2-7, the V gene TRBV5-1; 9 bases map to TRBD1. The V and J ends lost 0 bases and 0 bases, in that order; junction bases with no gene match: 4. This CDR3 spans 16 amino acids. Germline V CDR1 and CDR2: SGHRS, YFSETQ. The chain's CDR3 is CASSLGGQGFSYEQYF. CDR3 DNA: TGCGCCAGCAGCTTGGGAGGACAGGGGTTCTCCTACGAGCAGTACTTC.

For this clone: The sample contains more than one DNA sequence encoding this CDR3. This chain links TRBV19 with TRBJ2-3; D is ambiguous. Trimming stripped 3 bases from V and 2 bases from J, with 0 bases between. The CDR3 runs to 11 residues. Germline V lookup: CDR1 LNHDA, CDR2 SQIVND (reference sequence). The CDR3 protein is CASSITDTQYF. The CDR3 coding sequence is TGTGCCAGTAGTATCACAGATACGCAGTATTTT.

The table lists this clone with a count of one. The J gene is TRBJ2-7, the V gene TRBV9; D is uncertain. From germline, CDR1 is SGDLS and CDR2 YYNGEE. The CDR3 consists of 14 residues. The ends were cut back, 0 bases at V and 0 bases at J, with 7 bases in the middle. The CDR3, as DNA: TGTGCCAGCAGCGTAGTCCCTGACTCCTACGAGCAGTACTTC. It encodes CASSVVPDSYEQYF.

V usage is TRBV5-4 and J usage is TRBJ1-6, with 9 bases aligning to TRBD1. The germline V gene encodes CDR1 SGHNT and CDR2 YYREEE (reference sequence). This CDR3 is 15 amino acids long. V gave up 3 bases and J gave up 10 bases; unmatched junction bases: 8. CDR3 protein: CASSSELTGGSPLHF. The CDR3 region has the DNA TGTGCCAGCAGCTCAGAACTTACAGGGGGCTCACCCCTCCACTTT.

V and J are TRBV6-1 and TRBJ1-3; D remains ambiguous. The CDR3 runs to 12 residues. Germline V gene lookup returns CDR1 MNHNS and CDR2 SASEGT. With 4 bases removed from V and 3 bases from J, the gap between germline ends came to 4 bases. CDR3 loop: CASSGGGNTIYF. The CDR3 bases are TGTGCCAGCAGTGGGGGTGGAAACACCATATATTTT.

A single count supports this clone. The chain links TRBV19 to TRBJ1-2; a weak D match, TRBD1 (6 bases). Germline CDR1 reads LNHDA; CDR2 reads SQIVND (reference sequence). The CDR3 contains 13 residues. The V gene lost 8 bases and the J gene lost 6 bases, with 16 bases spanning the gap. CDR3 coding DNA: TGTGCCAGTGTAAACAGGGAGGGCAATGGCTACACCTTC. Translating gives CASVNREGNGYTF.

This sequence joins TRBV10-3 and TRBJ2-3; D tentatively reads TRBD1 or TRBD2 (5 bases each). CDR3 length: 14 amino acids. Germline V lookup: CDR1 ENHRY, CDR2 SYGVKD. The V and J ends lost 6 bases and 1 base respectively, with 11 bases between them. The CDR3 here is CAISGAYGTDTQYF. The DNA for the CDR3 is TGTGCCATCAGCGGGGCCTATGGCACAGATACGCAGTATTTT.

The V call is TRBV19, the J call TRBJ1-5; possible D gene TRBD1, 5 bases. This CDR3 comprises 14 residues. Trimming took off 3 bases at V and 5 bases at J, with 11 bases between the two ends. Germline CDR1 and CDR2: LNHDA and SQIVND (reference sequence). The CDR3 loop is CASSIRTPDQPQHF. Here the CDR3 DNA reads TGTGCCAGTAGTATTCGGACACCCGATCAGCCCCAGCATTTT. Full variable domain (outside the CDR3, taken from reference TRBV19 and TRBJ1-5): DGGITQSPKYLFRKEGQNVTLSCEQNLNHDAMYWYRQDPGQGLRLIYYSQIVNDFQKGDIAEGYSVSREKKESFPLTVTSAQKNPTAFYLCASSIRTPDQPQHFGDGTRLSIL.

The chain couples TRBV5-1 to TRBJ2-5; D unresolved. The germline gives CDR1 SGHRS, CDR2 YFSETQ. The CDR3 has 14 amino acids. Trimming took off 4 bases at V and 5 bases at J, with 15 bases between the two ends. CDR3 nucleotide sequence: TGCGCCAGCAGCAACTATGAGGTAAAGGAGACCCAGTACTTC. Translating it yields CASSNYEVKETQYF.

The J gene is TRBJ1-5, the V gene TRBV18; 8 bases line up with TRBD1. Losses at the gene ends were 6 bases for V and 7 bases for J; bases not matched to a gene: 5. The CDR3 consists of 13 residues. The germline gives CDR1 KGHSH, CDR2 LQKENI. The CDR3 bases are TGTGCCAGCTCCCAGGACAGGGCCCAGCCCCAGCATTTT. This translates into CASSQDRAQPQHF.

V usage is TRBV25-1 and J usage is TRBJ1-1; unclear D gene. This CDR3 is built from 14 residues. V lost 5 bases to trimming and J lost 1 base, with 11 bases between them. CDR1 is MGHDK, CDR2 SYGVNS, per germline. CDR3 amino acids: CASSKGLGNTEAFF. The CDR3 DNA reads as TGTGCCAGCAGTAAAGGCCTCGGGAACACTGAAGCTTTCTTT.

The chain employs TRBV7-8 and TRBJ1-5; 7 positions agree with TRBD1. The V and J ends lost 1 base and 1 base, in that order; junction bases with no gene match: 7. Germline CDR1 SGHVS, CDR2 FQNEAQ. This CDR3 has 17 residues. CDR3 nucleotide sequence: TGTGCCAGCAGCTTAGAGGGGGCGGCTATCAGCAATCAGCCCCAGCATTTT. It codes for CASSLEGAAISNQPQHF.

The rearrangement joins TRBV19 to TRBJ1-5, with 7 bases fitting TRBD1. V lost 3 bases, J lost 6 bases, and 17 bases stayed unmatched. The CDR3 covers 18 residues. Per the germline V gene, CDR1 is LNHDA and CDR2 is SQIVND (reference sequence). CDR3 sequence (DNA): TGTGCCAGTAGTATGCGGACAGGACCTCCCGGGGATGGTCAGCCCCAGCATTTT. This sequence encodes CASSMRTGPPGDGQPQHF.

This clone has more than one count but fewer than ten. The chain joins TRBV6-6 to TRBJ1-2; 8 nucleotides match TRBD1. Germline CDR1 and CDR2: MNHNY and SVGAGI (reference sequence). CDR3 size: 13 residues. V lost 6 bases, J lost 4 bases, and 4 bases stayed unmatched. DNA of the CDR3: TGTGCCAGCAGACCGGGACAGGTCTATGGCTACACCTTC. It encodes CASRPGQVYGYTF.

The rearrangement uses TRBV18 and TRBJ2-5, with D possibly being TRBD2 (6 bases). The germline CDR1 and CDR2 sequences are KGHSH and LQKENI. This CDR3 region has 14 residues. The ends were cut back, 3 bases at V and 4 bases at J, with 12 bases in the middle. The CDR3 DNA reads TGTGCCAGCTCACCCCGCCAGGAGGGAGAGACCCAGTACTTC. Protein: CASSPRQEGETQYF.